Below, 10 T cell receptor beta chains from the same sample are listed, as sequenced in a study of T cell responses to AZD1222 COVID-19 vaccine. Assay used: immunoSEQ multiplex PCR; TCRdb lists only in-frame clones, some missing. The table records 150,000 to 200,000 clones, almost 95% of them present only once. Sequencing was performed on peripheral blood, taken on day 0 of AZD1222 vaccination. All receptors come from an adult in good health.

V gene TRBV21-1 combines with J gene TRBJ1-6; the table's D call of TRBD1 was not tested on the DNA. TRBV21-1 is termed a pseudogene. This CDR3 has 19 amino acids. This CDR3 reads CASSKTGAGPAPYNSPLHF. The CDR3 coding sequence is TGTGCCAGCAGCAAAACTGGCGCAGGGCCAGCCCCTTATAATTCACCCCTCCACTTT.

The chain uses TRBV19 and TRBJ2-4; 7 positions match TRBD2. CDR3 length: 17 residues. CDR1 and CDR2 from the germline V gene are LNHDA and SQIVND (reference sequence). V gave up 5 bases and J gave up 2 bases; unmatched junction bases: 12. CDR3 residues: CASSPLPSGVSKNIQYF. The CDR3 DNA reads TGTGCCAGTAGTCCTCTCCCCAGCGGGGTTTCCAAAAACATTCAGTACTTC.

The gene calls are TRBV29-1 and TRBJ2-4, with 9 bases lining up with TRBD2. Germline CDR1 is SQVTM and CDR2 is ANQGSEA. CDR3 length equals 14 residues. J lost 0 bases, V lost 5 bases, and 2 bases had no gene match. This CDR3 reads CSVPSGVAKNIQYF. Here the CDR3 DNA reads TGCAGCGTTCCTAGCGGGGTAGCCAAAAACATTCAGTACTTC.

This clone was observed once. The rearrangement joins TRBV5-5 to TRBJ2-2; D is unresolved. Germline V gene data show CDR1 as SGHKS and CDR2 as YYEKEE (reference sequence). Trimming cost V 2 bases and J 8 bases, with 4 bases left between them. CDR3 length: 11 residues. The CDR3 nucleotides are TGTGCCAGCAGCTTTGCAGGGGAGCTGTTTTTT. Translation: CASSFAGELFF.

The rearrangement joins TRBV28 to TRBJ1-3, with no clear D. Deletions cut 2 bases from V and 0 bases from J, with 11 bases between. The CDR3 covers 16 residues. Germline V CDR1 and CDR2: MDHEN, SYDVKM. DNA for the CDR3: TGTGCCAGCAGTTTACCGCCTGGCTCCTCTGGAAACACCATATATTTT. Protein product: CASSLPPGSSGNTIYF.

The rearrangement uses TRBV3-1 (or the pseudogene TRBV3-2) and TRBJ2-3; possibly TRBD1 for D (5 bases). The V end lost 7 bases, the J end lost 9 bases, and 14 bases lay between the germline ends. Germline V gene lookup returns CDR1 LGHDT and CDR2 YNNKEL (reference sequence). This CDR3 has 12 amino acids. The chain's CDR3 is CASKDRAGTQYF. The CDR3 DNA reads as TGTGCCAGCAAGGACCGTGCAGGGACGCAGTATTTT.

The rearrangement uses TRBV6-5 and TRBJ1-3; tentative D call: TRBD1 (6 bases). This CDR3 comprises 16 residues. Trimming removed 0 bases from V and 3 bases from J, with 12 bases in between. CDR1 and CDR2 (germline): MNHEY, SVGAGI. CDR3 DNA sequence: TGTGCCAGCAGTTACTCGTGGACAGACGATGGAAACACCATATATTTT. Residues: CASSYSWTDDGNTIYF.

The chain carries TRBV19 and TRBJ2-2; 10 bases map to TRBD2. Germline V gives CDR1 LNHDA, CDR2 SQIVND (reference sequence). Losses at the gene ends were 6 bases for V and 7 bases for J; bases not matched to a gene: 8. The CDR3 contains 15 residues. For the CDR3, the DNA is TGTGCCAGTAGAATTCATAGCGGGAGGATCGGGGAGCTGTTTTTT. This encodes CASRIHSGRIGELFF.

This clone was seen only once. The DNA of the CDR3 is TGTGCCAGCAGCCTTAGCGGCCACACAGATACGCAGTATTTT. Translating gives CASSLSGHTDTQYF. The chain couples TRBV11-2 to TRBJ2-3; TRBD2 might be the D (6 bases). The CDR3 runs 14 residues. Germline loops: CDR1 SGHAT, CDR2 FQNNGV. V was trimmed by 5 bases and J by 2 bases, leaving 11 bases between them.

The chain recombines TRBV6-5 with TRBJ1-3; TRBD1 matches 9 bases. V was clipped by 7 bases and J by 3 bases; unmatched bases: 7. Germline loops: CDR1 MNHEY, CDR2 SVGAGI. This CDR3 is 15 amino acids long. CDR3 sequence: CASNSGTGSGNTIYF. The CDR3 coding sequence is TGTGCCAGCAATTCCGGGACAGGGAGTGGAAACACCATATATTTT.